This T cell receptor beta chain was captured by sequencing in a study of graft-versus-host responses after intestinal transplantation. Study-level information: Recipients obtained multivisceral, liver-intestinal, or isolated intestinal transplants. Every recipient underwent anti-thymocyte globulin induction, then tacrolimus and steroids for 3 to 4 years.

About this clone itself: Its specificity is unknown.

The assay was immunoSEQ multiplex PCR, and TCRdb's table has in-frame clones only and misses some. The sample lists fewer than 120,000 clones, approximately 92% occurring once. Study conclusions and caveats: Within the allografts of patients who had graft-donor T cell macrochimerism, graft-versus-host to host-versus-graft clonal ratios were high.

CDR3 length: 16 amino acids. CDR1 and CDR2 (germline): SGHTA, FQGNSA. The V end was cut by 1 base, the J end by 0 bases, with 12 bases between. The source of this sequence is a human donor who received an intestinal transplant. The rearrangement joins TRBV7-2 to TRBJ1-2, with unresolved D. Here the sequenced sample was unstimulated CD8+ T cells sorted from spleen or lymph node cells, taken before intestinal transplant. CDR3 sequence: CASSLGVQVANYGYTF. Here the CDR3 DNA reads TGTGCCAGCAGCTTAGGGGTCCAGGTAGCTAACTATGGCTACACCTTC.